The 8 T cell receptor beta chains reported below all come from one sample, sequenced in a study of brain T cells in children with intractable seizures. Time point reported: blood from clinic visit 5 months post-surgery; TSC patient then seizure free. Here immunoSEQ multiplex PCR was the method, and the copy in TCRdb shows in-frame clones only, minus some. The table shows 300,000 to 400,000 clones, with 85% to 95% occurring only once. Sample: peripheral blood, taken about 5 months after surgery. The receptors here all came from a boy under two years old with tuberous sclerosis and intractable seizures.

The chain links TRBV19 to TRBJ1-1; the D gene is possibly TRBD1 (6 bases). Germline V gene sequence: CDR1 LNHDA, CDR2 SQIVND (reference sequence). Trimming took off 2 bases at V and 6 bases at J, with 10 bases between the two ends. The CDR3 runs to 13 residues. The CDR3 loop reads CASSITGGAEAFF. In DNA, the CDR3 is TGTGCCAGTAGTATAACGGGGGGCGCTGAAGCTTTCTTT. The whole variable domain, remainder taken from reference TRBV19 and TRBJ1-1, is DGGITQSPKYLFRKEGQNVTLSCEQNLNHDAMYWYRQDPGQGLRLIYYSQIVNDFQKGDIAEGYSVSREKKESFPLTVTSAQKNPTAFYLCASSITGGAEAFFGQGTRLTVV.

The CDR3 DNA reads as TGCGCCAGCAGCCTTCATCCACAGGGACCTGACTATGGCTACACCTTC. It translates to CASSLHPQGPDYGYTF. The chain employs TRBV4-1 and TRBJ1-2; a possible D gene is TRBD1 (6 bases). Trimming pared 4 bases from V and 3 bases from J, leaving 18 bases between. The CDR3 spans 16 residues. Germline V gives CDR1 MGHRA, CDR2 YSYEKL.

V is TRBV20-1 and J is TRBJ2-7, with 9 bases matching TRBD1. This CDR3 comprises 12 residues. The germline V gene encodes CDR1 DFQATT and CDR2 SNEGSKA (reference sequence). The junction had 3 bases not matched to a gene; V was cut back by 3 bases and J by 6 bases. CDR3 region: CSASGTGSEQYF. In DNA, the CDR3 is TGCAGTGCTAGTGGGACAGGGTCCGAGCAGTACTTC.

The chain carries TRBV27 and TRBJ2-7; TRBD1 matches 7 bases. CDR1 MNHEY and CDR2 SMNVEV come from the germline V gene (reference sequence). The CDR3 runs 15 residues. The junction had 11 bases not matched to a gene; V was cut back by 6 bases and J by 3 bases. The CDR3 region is CASRNRRDRLYEQYF. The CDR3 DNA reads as TGTGCCAGCAGAAACCGCCGGGACAGACTCTACGAGCAGTACTTC.

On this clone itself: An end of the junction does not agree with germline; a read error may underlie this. Here the CDR3 reads CASSLSGVGYEELFF. For the CDR3, the DNA is TGTGCCAGCAGCCTAAGCGGTGTCGGATATGAAGAACTGTTTTTT. The V call is TRBV3-1 (or the pseudogene TRBV3-2), the J call TRBJ1-4, with D uncertain. The CDR3 is made up of 15 amino acids. CDR1 and CDR2 (germline): LGHDT, YNNKEL (reference sequence).

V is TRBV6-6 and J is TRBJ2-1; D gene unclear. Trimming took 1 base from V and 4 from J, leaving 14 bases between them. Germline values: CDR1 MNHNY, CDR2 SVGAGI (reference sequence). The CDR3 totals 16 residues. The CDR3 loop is CASSYFGRIPYNEQFF. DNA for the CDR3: TGTGCCAGCAGTTACTTTGGAAGGATTCCTTACAATGAGCAGTTCTTC.

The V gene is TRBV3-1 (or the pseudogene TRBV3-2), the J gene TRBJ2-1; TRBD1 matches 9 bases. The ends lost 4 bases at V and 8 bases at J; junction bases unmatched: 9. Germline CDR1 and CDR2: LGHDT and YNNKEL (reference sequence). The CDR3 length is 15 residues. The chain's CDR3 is CASSPRQGVCDEQFF. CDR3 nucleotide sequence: TGTGCCAGCAGCCCGCGACAGGGGGTTTGTGATGAGCAGTTCTTC.

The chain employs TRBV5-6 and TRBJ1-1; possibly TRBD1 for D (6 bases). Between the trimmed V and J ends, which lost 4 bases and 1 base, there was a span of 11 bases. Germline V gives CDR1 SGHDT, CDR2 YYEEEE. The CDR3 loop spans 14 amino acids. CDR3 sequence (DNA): TGTGCCAGCAGCCCAGGGACACCGAACACTGAAGCTTTCTTT. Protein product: CASSPGTPNTEAFF. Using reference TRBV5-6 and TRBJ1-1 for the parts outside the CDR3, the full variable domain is DAGVTQSPTHLIKTRGQQVTLRCSPKSGHDTVSWYQQALGQGPQFIFQYYEEEERQRGNFPDRFSGHQFPNYSSELNVNALLLGDSALYLCASSPGTPNTEAFFGQGTRLTVV.